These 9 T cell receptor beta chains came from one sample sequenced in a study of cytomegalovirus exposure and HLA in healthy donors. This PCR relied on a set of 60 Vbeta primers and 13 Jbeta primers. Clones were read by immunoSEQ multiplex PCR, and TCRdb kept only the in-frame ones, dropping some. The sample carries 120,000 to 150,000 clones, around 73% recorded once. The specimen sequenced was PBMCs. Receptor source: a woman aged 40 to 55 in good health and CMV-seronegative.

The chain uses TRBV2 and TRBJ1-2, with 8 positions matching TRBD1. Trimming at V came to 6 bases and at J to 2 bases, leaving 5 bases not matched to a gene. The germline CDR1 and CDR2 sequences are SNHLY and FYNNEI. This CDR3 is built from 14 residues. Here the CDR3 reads CASSRQGLNYGYTF. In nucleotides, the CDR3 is TGTGCCAGCAGCCGACAGGGGTTGAACTATGGCTACACCTTC.

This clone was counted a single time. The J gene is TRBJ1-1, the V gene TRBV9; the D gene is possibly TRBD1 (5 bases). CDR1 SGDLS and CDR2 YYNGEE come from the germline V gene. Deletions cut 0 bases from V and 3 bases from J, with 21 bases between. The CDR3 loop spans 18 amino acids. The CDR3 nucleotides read TGTGCCAGCAGCGTAGATCCTCACGCGGCAGGGTGGGACACTGAAGCTTTCTTT. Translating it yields CASSVDPHAAGWDTEAFF.

CDR3 sequence: CATSREGLLGGTSTDTQYF. DNA for the CDR3: TGTGCCACCAGCAGAGAGGGACTTCTAGGCGGGACTAGCACAGATACGCAGTATTTT. This chain uses TRBV15 with TRBJ2-3, with D perhaps matching TRBD2 (6 bases). CDR3 size: 19 residues. Trimming pared 0 bases from V and 0 bases from J, leaving 19 bases between. The germline V gene encodes CDR1 LNHNV and CDR2 YYDKDF (reference sequence).

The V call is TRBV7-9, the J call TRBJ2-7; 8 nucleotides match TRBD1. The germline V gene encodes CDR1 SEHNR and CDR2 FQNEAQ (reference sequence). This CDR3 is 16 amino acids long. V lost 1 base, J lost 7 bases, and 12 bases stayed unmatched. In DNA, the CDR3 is TGTGCCAGCAGCTTAGAATTCGGACAGGGTTCACGAGAGCAGTACTTC. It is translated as CASSLEFGQGSREQYF.

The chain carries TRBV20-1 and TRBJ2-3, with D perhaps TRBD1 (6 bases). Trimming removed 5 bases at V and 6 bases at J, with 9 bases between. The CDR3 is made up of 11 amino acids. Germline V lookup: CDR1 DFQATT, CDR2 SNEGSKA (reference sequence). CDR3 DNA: TGCAGTGCTGAGGGGGTCGATACGCAGTATTTT. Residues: CSAEGVDTQYF.

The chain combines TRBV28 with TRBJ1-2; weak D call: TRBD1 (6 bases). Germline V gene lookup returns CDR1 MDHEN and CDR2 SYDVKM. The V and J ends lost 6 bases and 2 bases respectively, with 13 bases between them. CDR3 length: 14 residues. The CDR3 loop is CASRMTGLNYGYTF. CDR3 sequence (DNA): TGTGCCAGCAGGATGACAGGTCTGAACTATGGCTACACCTTC.

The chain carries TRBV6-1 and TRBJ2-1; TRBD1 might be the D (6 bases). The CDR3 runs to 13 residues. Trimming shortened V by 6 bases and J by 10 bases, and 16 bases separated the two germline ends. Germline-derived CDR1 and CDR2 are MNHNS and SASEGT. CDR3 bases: TGTGCCAGCAGGTCTCCGGGACAAAGAGAGCAGTTCTTC. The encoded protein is CASRSPGQREQFF.

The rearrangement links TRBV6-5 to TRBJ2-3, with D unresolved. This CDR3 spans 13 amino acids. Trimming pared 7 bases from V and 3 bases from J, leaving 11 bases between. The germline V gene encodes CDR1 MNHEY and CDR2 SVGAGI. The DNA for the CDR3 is TGTGCCAGCATTGGAGTTCCGACAGATACGCAGTATTTT. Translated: CASIGVPTDTQYF.

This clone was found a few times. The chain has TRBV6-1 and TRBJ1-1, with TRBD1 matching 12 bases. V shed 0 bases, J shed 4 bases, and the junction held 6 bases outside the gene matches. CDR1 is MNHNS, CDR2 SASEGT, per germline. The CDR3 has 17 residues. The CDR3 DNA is TGTGCCAGCAGTGAAGCGAGAGGGACAGGGGGCTTCACTGAAGCTTTCTTT. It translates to CASSEARGTGGFTEAFF.